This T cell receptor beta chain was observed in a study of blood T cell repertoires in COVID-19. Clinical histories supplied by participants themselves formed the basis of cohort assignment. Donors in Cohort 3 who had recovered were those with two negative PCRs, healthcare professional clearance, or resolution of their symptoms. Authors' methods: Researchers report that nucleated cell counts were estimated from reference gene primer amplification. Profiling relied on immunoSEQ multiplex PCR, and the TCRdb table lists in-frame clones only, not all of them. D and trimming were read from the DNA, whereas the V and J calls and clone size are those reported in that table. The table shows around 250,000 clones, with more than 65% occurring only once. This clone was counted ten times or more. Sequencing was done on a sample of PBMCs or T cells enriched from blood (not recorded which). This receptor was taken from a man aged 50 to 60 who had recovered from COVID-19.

The CDR3 region is CASTGGGLSFREQYF. In nucleotides, the CDR3 is TGTGCCAGCACCGGAGGGGGCCTATCTTTTCGGGAGCAGTACTTC. J is TRBJ2-7 and V is TRBV7-9; TRBD1 is a possible D gene (7 bases). Germline V CDR1 and CDR2: SEHNR, FQNEAQ (reference sequence). V gave up 7 bases and J gave up 7 bases, with 23 bases separating them. The CDR3 is 15 residues long.